This T cell receptor (beta chain) originates from a study of shared clonotypes between healthy human individuals. As for this clone: What it recognizes is unknown.

Study-level results: Compared with memory subsets, naive subsets generally had larger estimated richness. Generation probability values for non-shared clonotypes were lower than those for clonotypes shared by all four donors.

The repertoire was sequenced with immunoSEQ multiplex PCR; TCRdb's copy has only in-frame clones and lacks some. The profile shows some 240,000 clones, 60% to 80% of them singletons. The material sequenced was memory CD4+ T cells sorted from blood. The subset: CD45RA-negative fraction. The clonotype originates from a man aged 30 to 45 in good health.

Here the CDR3 reads CASSSYTGSYGYTF. CDR3 sequence (DNA): TGTGCCAGCAGCTCTTATACCGGCAGCTATGGCTACACCTTC. The rearrangement links TRBV5-8 to TRBJ1-2, with D unclear. V was shortened by 3 bases and J by 4 bases, with 13 bases between the two germline ends. This CDR3 spans 14 amino acids. Germline CDR1 SGHTS, CDR2 YDEGEE.